This TCR beta chain was sequenced for a study of T cell repertoires in cytomegalovirus infection. Whole-study context: Indications came from public TCR beta signatures; they pointed to CMV infection and to a matching HLA type. Study results and limitations: Ex vivo, HLA-C-restricted CMV-specific TCR beta clonotypes prevailed over the rest of the response.

One entry per CDR3 protein, called by TCRdb with MiXCR from the reads. Found here are hundreds of thousands of distinct CDR3 sequences, roughly 31% of them singletons; the top ten hold roughly an eighth. In its sample, this clonotype was seen a few times. Its cognate antigen is unknown. The germline V gene has CDR1 SGHTA and CDR2 FQGNSA. The CDR3 has 14 residues. Between the trimmed V and J ends, which lost 1 base and 10 bases, there was a span of 14 bases. The TCR sequence derives from a human donor in good health (CMV status not recorded). Some clones in this sample may be carry-over from other donors' samples. The rearrangement links TRBV7-2 to TRBJ1-5; possibly TRBD1 for D (6 bases). Input material: PBMCs. CDR3 region: CASSLGISDRPQHF. DNA for the CDR3: TGTGCCAGCAGCTTAGGGATATCGGACAGACCCCAGCATTTT.